This T cell receptor beta chain was identified during a study of blood T cell repertoires in COVID-19 (TCRdb year 2020). A note on the overall study: Samples covering the acute and convalescent phases of COVID-19 were provided by collaborators in the United States, Italy and Spain. The material from the prospective study consisted of cDNA or gDNA derived from T cells, B-cell-depleted T cells, or PBMCs. The dataset comprised deeply sampled blood TCRbeta repertoires from subjects exposed to, actively infected with, or recovered from COVID-19. A freely available public database, intended as a resource for researchers studying the immune response to SARS-CoV-2, is where the repertoires were released. The samples were drawn from two sources: the first 160 participants of the ongoing ImmuneRACE study, and over 1,000 subjects contributed by 6 global collaborators. The sample metadata nearly always contained a de-identified subject ID, COVID-19 status, age in years and sex. Where HLA class I and class II types were available, the types were taken from metadata supplied by the sample provider, not from assay-based typing. What the authors observed across the whole study: The amount of clinical and demographic metadata varied by source and participant and was provided uncurated.

Comment on this clone: Its target antigen remains unknown. Base quality data are lacking; no much larger clone is found one base away.

V loses 4 bases of germline sequence and J loses 2 bases, and the interval between the two ends is 18 bases. From its cysteine to its phenylalanine, the CDR3 spans 16 amino acids. The sequence is cut down to CDR3 DNA, 48 bases in frame from base 1. The germline V gene supplies CDR1 MNHEY and CDR2 SVGAGI. Another Seattle source contributed samples from volunteer blood donors who had recovered from COVID-19. The collaborating institutions used their own protocols to collect whole blood in K2EDTA tubes. For TCRbeta analysis, collaborators shipped samples in one of three forms: frozen whole blood, isolated PBMCs, or DNA extracted from either of those sample types. TCRbeta CDR3 regions were amplified from genomic DNA by means of the immunoSEQ Assay, a bias-controlled multiplex PCR. The paper's processing steps were these. Within the assay, amplification of reference gene primers was used to estimate how many nucleated cells each sample contained. To quantify the absolute abundance of each unique TCRbeta CDR3 rearrangement, sequence reads were collapsed and filtered. For each sample, productive Simpson clonality was calculated as the square root of Simpson's diversity index across productive rearrangements. In its TCRdb copy, this immuneACCESS table keeps in-frame sequences only and misses some clones. Where compared with another copy, unresolved V genes explain less than half of these, and the others have no known cause. V and J calls and clone size are those listed in that table; D and trimming were worked out from the DNA. The sample table holds hundreds of thousands of clones, of which more than 70% were seen once. The ten largest make up 7.8% of the sample.

The chain joins TRBV6-5 to TRBJ2-7, with a tentative D gene TRBD1 over 6 matching bases. The sequenced sample was peripheral blood. This TCR derives from a woman in her 50s who had recovered from COVID-19. The CDR3 region has the sequence CASSSQPGVATYEQYF. The nucleotide sequence reads as follows: TGTGCCAGCAGTTCCCAGCCAGGGGTAGCGACCTACGAGCAGTACTTC.